These 16 T cell receptor beta chains came from one sample sequenced in a study of blood T cell repertoires in COVID-19. Repertoires were generated with immunoSEQ multiplex PCR, while TCRdb's copy carries only in-frame clones and drops some. The sample contains tens of thousands of clones, 80% to 90% of which appear only once. Source material: peripheral blood. These TCRs come from a woman aged 50 to 65 with active COVID-19.

The V gene is TRBV28, the J gene TRBJ2-3, with 8 bases fitting TRBD1. This CDR3 region has 15 residues. Trimming took 1 base from V and 8 from J; bases not matched to a gene: 8. Germline CDR1 MDHEN, CDR2 SYDVKM. The CDR3 DNA is TGTGCCAGCAGTTTATTTGGACAGGGAGTCGGTACGCAGTATTTT. Its protein product is CASSLFGQGVGTQYF.

This clone has just a few counts. This CDR3 is CASSRQGAFHEQYF. In DNA form, the CDR3 reads TGTGCCAGCAGCCGACAGGGGGCTTTCCACGAGCAGTACTTC. The J gene is TRBJ2-7, the V gene TRBV5-5, with 10 bases fitting TRBD1. Germline CDR1 is SGHKS and CDR2 is YYEKEE (reference sequence). The CDR3 is 14 residues long. V lost 4 bases, J lost 5 bases, and 6 bases stayed unmatched. The entire variable domain, with the rest obtained from reference TRBV5-5 and TRBJ2-7, is as follows: DAGVTQSPTHLIKTRGQQVTLRCSPISGHKSVSWYQQVLGQGPQFIFQYYEKEERGRGNFPDRFSARQFPNYSSELNVNALLLGDSALYLCASSRQGAFHEQYFGPGTRLTVT.

The V call is TRBV9, the J call TRBJ2-1; 14 bases align to TRBD2. With V trimmed by 4 bases and J by 12 bases, 6 bases remained unmatched. This CDR3 has 14 residues. Germline CDR1 is SGDLS and CDR2 is YYNGEE. The CDR3 protein is CASSKGTSGSPQFF. The CDR3, as DNA: TGTGCCAGCAGCAAAGGGACTAGCGGGAGTCCGCAGTTCTTC.

The rearrangement uses TRBV6-5 and TRBJ1-3; maybe TRBD1 (5 bases). The V gene's germline CDR1 is MNHEY and CDR2 SVGAGI. The CDR3 is 15 amino acids. V gave up 4 bases and J gave up 4 bases, with 14 bases separating them. CDR3 in amino acids: CASSSPGGLGNTIYF. For the CDR3, the DNA is TGTGCCAGCAGTTCCCCGGGGGGGTTGGGAAACACCATATATTTT.

The V and J genes are TRBV24-1 and TRBJ2-5; TRBD2 matches 8 bases. From germline, CDR1 is KGHDR and CDR2 SFDVKD. With V trimmed by 2 bases and J by 5 bases, 6 bases remained unmatched. This CDR3 comprises 15 residues. The CDR3 loop is CATSDYGLAGETQYF. DNA for the CDR3: TGTGCCACCAGTGATTACGGACTAGCCGGGGAGACCCAGTACTTC.

CDR3 in amino acids: CASRMGGGSYEQYF. Written as DNA, the CDR3 is TGTGCCAGTAGGATGGGGGGGGGCTCCTACGAGCAGTACTTC. The chain recombines TRBV19 with TRBJ2-7; 7 bases fit TRBD2. The CDR3 spans 14 residues. Trimming at V came to 6 bases and at J to 0 bases, leaving 5 bases not matched to a gene. Per germline, CDR1 LNHDA and CDR2 SQIVND (reference sequence). The full variable domain, with the rest looked up from reference TRBV19 and TRBJ2-7, is DGGITQSPKYLFRKEGQNVTLSCEQNLNHDAMYWYRQDPGQGLRLIYYSQIVNDFQKGDIAEGYSVSREKKESFPLTVTSAQKNPTAFYLCASRMGGGSYEQYFGPGTRLTVT.

The chain has TRBV7-9 and TRBJ2-5, with D possibly TRBD2 on 7 matching bases. V was cut by 5 bases and J by 2 bases, with 15 bases left in between. The length of the CDR3 is 15 residues. CDR1 is SEHNR, CDR2 FQNEAQ, per germline (reference sequence). CDR3 in DNA: TGTGCCAGCAGCCCCCCCGAGGGGGGGCAAGAGACCCAGTACTTC. The encoded protein is CASSPPEGGQETQYF.

The chain is built from TRBV19 and TRBJ2-1; TRBD1 matches 8 bases. V shed 2 bases and J 7 bases; nucleotides not matched to a gene: 13. The germline V gene encodes CDR1 LNHDA and CDR2 SQIVND (reference sequence). CDR3 length equals 17 residues. The CDR3 DNA sequence: TGTGCCAGTAGTATAATCGGGACAGGAGGTTTTTGGAATGAGCAGTTCTTC. Protein sequence: CASSIIGTGGFWNEQFF.

This chain joins TRBV6-5 and TRBJ2-1; D may be TRBD2 (6 bases). V lost 0 bases and J 6 bases, leaving 12 bases between the germline ends. This CDR3 contains 15 residues. Germline lookup yields CDR1 MNHEY and CDR2 SVGAGI. DNA of the CDR3: TGTGCCAGCAGTTACTCGTCGGGAGTAGGCAATGAGCAGTTCTTC. This gives the protein CASSYSSGVGNEQFF.

This clone has more than one count but fewer than ten. V usage is TRBV30 and J usage is TRBJ2-7; TRBD1 might be the D (5 bases). Germline-derived CDR1 and CDR2 are GTSNPN and SVGIG (reference sequence). Trimming took off 0 bases at V and 7 bases at J, with 13 bases between the two ends. The CDR3 is made up of 13 amino acids. The DNA of the CDR3 is TGTGCCTGGAGTGTGGACACCCTCGGAGAGCAGTACTTC. Protein: CAWSVDTLGEQYF.

J is TRBJ2-5 and V is TRBV2, with TRBD1 matching over 8 bases. Trimming removed 8 bases from V and 5 bases from J; junction bases left unmatched: 7. The CDR3 covers 13 residues. CDR1 and CDR2 (germline): SNHLY, FYNNEI. CDR3 in DNA: TGTGCCAGCCACACGGACAGGGCTGAGACCCAGTACTTC. Translating it yields CASHTDRAETQYF.

The rearrangement links TRBV6-5 to TRBJ1-4; D remains ambiguous. Deletions cut 4 bases from V and 0 bases from J, with 6 bases between. The length of the CDR3 is 14 residues. Germline CDR1 MNHEY, CDR2 SVGAGI. CDR3 protein: CASSLVATNEKLFF. In DNA, the CDR3 is TGTGCCAGCAGTTTAGTAGCAACTAATGAAAAACTGTTTTTT.

The gene calls are TRBV19 and TRBJ1-2, with D uncertain. Trimming removed 1 base from V and 6 bases from J, with 12 bases in between. This CDR3 is 14 amino acids long. Germline V CDR1 and CDR2: LNHDA, SQIVND (reference sequence). Here the CDR3 DNA reads TGTGCCAGTAGTATAGGACGAGAAGCGGATGGCTACACCTTC. Residues: CASSIGREADGYTF.

This chain uses TRBV19 with TRBJ2-5; TRBD1 might be the D (5 bases). CDR3 length: 13 residues. V lost 7 bases and J 5 bases, leaving 14 bases between the germline ends. Germline CDR1 and CDR2: LNHDA and SQIVND (reference sequence). Written as DNA, the CDR3 is TGTGCCAGTATGAACCCAGGGTACGAGACCCAGTACTTC. This sequence encodes CASMNPGYETQYF.

This rearrangement joins TRBV28 to TRBJ2-1; TRBD2 matches 8 bases. Germline V lookup: CDR1 MDHEN, CDR2 SYDVKM. Trimming at V came to 6 bases and at J to 5 bases, leaving 3 bases not matched to a gene. The CDR3 loop spans 13 amino acids. Here the CDR3 reads CASSSGSDNEQFF. In nucleotides, the CDR3 is TGTGCCAGCAGCAGCGGGAGTGACAATGAGCAGTTCTTC.

This clone appeared once. The V and J genes are TRBV3-1 (or the pseudogene TRBV3-2) and TRBJ2-7; 8 bases align to TRBD1. This CDR3 spans 16 amino acids. Germline CDR1 and CDR2: LGHDT and YNNKEL (reference sequence). V lost 1 base, J lost 3 bases, and 8 bases stayed unmatched. The CDR3 is CASSQARGQGIYEQYF. In nucleotides, the CDR3 is TGTGCCAGCAGCCAAGCCCGCGGACAGGGCATCTACGAGCAGTACTTC.